The 2 T cell receptor beta chains in this list originate from one sample, sequenced in a study of regulatory T cells in long-lasting Graves disease. Time point in this sample: newly diagnosed GD, antithyroid drugs for less than 3 months. Construction of the TCR library relied on RNA isolated from PBMCs. Library construction for TCR beta used iRepertoire HTBI primers and Arm-PCR of CDR3 regions. TCRdb analysed the multiplex PCR reads with MiXCR anew, one entry per CDR3 protein. This repertoire shows over 400,000 distinct CDR3 sequences, approximately 14% found once; its top ten account for under 20%. The same sample was also used in a study of T cells in Graves' hyperthyroidism and ophthalmopathy.

The specimen was peripheral blood mononuclear cells (PBMCs), collected at new diagnosis, from a patient treated with antithyroid drugs. The source of these receptors is a woman aged 45-59 years with Graves disease.

This clonotype was counted a single time. The rearrangement joins TRBV5-6 to TRBJ2-1, with D uncertain. CDR1 is SGHDT, CDR2 YYEEEE, per germline. V lost 5 bases to trimming and J lost 9 bases, with 12 bases between them. The length of the CDR3 is 12 residues. DNA of the CDR3: TGTGCCAGCAGATGGACCGGATCTGAGCAGTTCTTC. Translated, it gives CASRWTGSEQFF.

This clonotype was found many times. The CDR3 spells CASSSKASLSTQETQYF. CDR3 sequence (DNA): TGTGCCAGCAGCTCCAAAGCTAGCCTAAGCACTCAAGAGACCCAGTACTTC. The chain is built from TRBV7-9 and TRBJ2-5, with D possibly being TRBD2 (5 bases). CDR1 and CDR2 from the germline V gene are SEHNR and FQNEAQ (reference sequence). The CDR3 length is 17 residues. The ends were cut back, 4 bases at V and 2 bases at J, with 20 bases in the middle.